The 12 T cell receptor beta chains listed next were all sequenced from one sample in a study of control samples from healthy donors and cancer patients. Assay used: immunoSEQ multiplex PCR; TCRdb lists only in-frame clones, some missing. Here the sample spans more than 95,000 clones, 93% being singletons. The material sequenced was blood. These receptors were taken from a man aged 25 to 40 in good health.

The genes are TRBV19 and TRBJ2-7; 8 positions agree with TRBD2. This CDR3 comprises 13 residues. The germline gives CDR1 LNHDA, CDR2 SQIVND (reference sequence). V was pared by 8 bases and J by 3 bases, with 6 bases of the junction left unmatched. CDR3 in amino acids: CASGRGGLYEQYF. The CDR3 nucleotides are TGTGCCAGTGGCCGGGGGGGCCTCTACGAGCAGTACTTC.

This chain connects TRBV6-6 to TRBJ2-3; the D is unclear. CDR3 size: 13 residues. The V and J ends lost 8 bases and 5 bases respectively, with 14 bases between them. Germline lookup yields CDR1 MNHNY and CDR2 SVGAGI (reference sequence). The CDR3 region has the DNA TGTGCCAGCGAAGACTTTGGGCAAGATACGCAGTATTTT. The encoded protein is CASEDFGQDTQYF.

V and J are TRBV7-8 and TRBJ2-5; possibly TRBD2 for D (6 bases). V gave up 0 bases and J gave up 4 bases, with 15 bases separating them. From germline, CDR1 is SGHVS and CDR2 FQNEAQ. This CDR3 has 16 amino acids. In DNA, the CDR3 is TGTGCCAGCAGCTTAGCTGGACCCCGGGGGTCAGAGACCCAGTACTTC. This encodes CASSLAGPRGSETQYF. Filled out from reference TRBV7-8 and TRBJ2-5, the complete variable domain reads GAGVSQSPRYKVAKRGQDVALRCDPISGHVSLFWYQQALGQGPEFLTYFQNEAQLDKSGLPSDRFFAERPEGSVSTLKIQRTQQEDSAVYLCASSLAGPRGSETQYFGPGTRLLVL.

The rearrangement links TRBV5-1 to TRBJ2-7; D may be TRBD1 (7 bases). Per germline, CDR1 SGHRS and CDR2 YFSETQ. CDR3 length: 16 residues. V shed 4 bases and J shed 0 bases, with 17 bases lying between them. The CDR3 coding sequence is TGCGCCAGCAGCACCTCCCCAGGGGGGTCCTCCTACGAGCAGTACTTC. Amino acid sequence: CASSTSPGGSSYEQYF.

The CDR3 coding sequence is TGTGCCAGCAACGAGGGGGGAAATTCACCCCTCCACTTT. It yields the protein CASNEGGNSPLHF. This chain connects TRBV6-5 to TRBJ1-6; possible D gene TRBD1, 6 bases. The germline V gene encodes CDR1 MNHEY and CDR2 SVGAGI. The CDR3 is 13 residues long. V was clipped by 7 bases and J by 7 bases, with 11 bases between them.

The CDR3 DNA reads as TGTGCCAGCAGTTTGCACAGAATCTACGAGCAGTACTTC. It encodes CASSLHRIYEQYF. The V call is TRBV12-3 or TRBV12-4, the J call TRBJ2-7; no definite D call. The CDR3 is 13 amino acids. Between the trimmed V and J ends, which lost 3 bases and 3 bases, there was a span of 9 bases.

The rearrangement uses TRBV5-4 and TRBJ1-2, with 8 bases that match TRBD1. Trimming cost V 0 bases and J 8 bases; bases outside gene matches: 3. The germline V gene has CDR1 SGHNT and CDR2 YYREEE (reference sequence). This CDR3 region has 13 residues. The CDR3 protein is CASSLGTGKGYTF. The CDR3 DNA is TGTGCCAGCAGCTTGGGGACAGGGAAAGGCTACACCTTC.

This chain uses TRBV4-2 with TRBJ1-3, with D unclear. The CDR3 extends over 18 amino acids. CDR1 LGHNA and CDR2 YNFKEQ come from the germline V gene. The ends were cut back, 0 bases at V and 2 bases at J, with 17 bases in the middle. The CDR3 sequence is CASSQDLPQVGPGNTIYF. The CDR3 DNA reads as TGTGCCAGCAGCCAAGACCTACCGCAGGTTGGGCCTGGAAACACCATATATTTT.

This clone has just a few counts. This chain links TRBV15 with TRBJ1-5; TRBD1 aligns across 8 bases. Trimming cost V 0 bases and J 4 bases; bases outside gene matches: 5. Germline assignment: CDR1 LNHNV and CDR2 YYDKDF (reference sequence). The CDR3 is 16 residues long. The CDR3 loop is CATSRDKTGGNQPQHF. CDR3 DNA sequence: TGTGCCACCAGCAGAGATAAAACAGGGGGGAATCAGCCCCAGCATTTT. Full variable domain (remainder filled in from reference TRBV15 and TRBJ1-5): DAMVIQNPRYQVTQFGKPVTLSCSQTLNHNVMYWYQQKSSQAPKLLFHYYDKDFNNEADTPDNFQSRRPNTSFCFLDIRSPGLGDTAMYLCATSRDKTGGNQPQHFGDGTRLSIL.

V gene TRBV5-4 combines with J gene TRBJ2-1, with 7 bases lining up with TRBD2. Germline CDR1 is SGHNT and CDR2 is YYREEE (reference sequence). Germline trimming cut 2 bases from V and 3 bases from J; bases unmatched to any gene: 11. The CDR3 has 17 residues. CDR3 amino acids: CASSFLTSSTHYNEQFF. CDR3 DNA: TGTGCCAGCAGCTTTCTGACTAGCTCGACCCACTACAATGAGCAGTTCTTC.

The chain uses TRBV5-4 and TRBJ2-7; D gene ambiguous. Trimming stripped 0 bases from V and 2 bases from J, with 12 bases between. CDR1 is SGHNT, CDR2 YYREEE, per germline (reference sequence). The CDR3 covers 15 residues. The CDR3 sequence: CASSLGASGPYEQYV. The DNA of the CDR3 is TGTGCCAGCAGCTTGGGTGCCAGTGGGCCCTACGAGCAGTACGTC.

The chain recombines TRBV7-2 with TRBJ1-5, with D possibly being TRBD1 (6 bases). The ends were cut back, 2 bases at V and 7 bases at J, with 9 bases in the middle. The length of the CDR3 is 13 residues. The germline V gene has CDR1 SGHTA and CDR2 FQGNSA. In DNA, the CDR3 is TGTGCCAGCAGCTTATGGGGGGGCCAGCCCCAGCATTTT. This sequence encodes CASSLWGGQPQHF.